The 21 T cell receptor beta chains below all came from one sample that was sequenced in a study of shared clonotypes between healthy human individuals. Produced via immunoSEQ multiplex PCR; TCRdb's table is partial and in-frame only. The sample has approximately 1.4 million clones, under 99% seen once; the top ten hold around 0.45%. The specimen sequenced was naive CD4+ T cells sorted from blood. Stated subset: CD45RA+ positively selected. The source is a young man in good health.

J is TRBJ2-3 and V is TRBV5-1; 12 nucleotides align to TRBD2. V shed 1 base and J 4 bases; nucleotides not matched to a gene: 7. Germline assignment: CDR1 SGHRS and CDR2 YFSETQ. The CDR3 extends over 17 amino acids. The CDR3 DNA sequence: TGCGCCAGCAGCTTGTATGCTAGCGGGAGGGCCGCAGATACGCAGTATTTT. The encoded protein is CASSLYASGRAADTQYF. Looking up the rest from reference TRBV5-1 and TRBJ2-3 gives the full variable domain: KAGVTQTPRYLIKTRGQQVTLSCSPISGHRSVSWYQQTPGQGLQFLFEYFSETQRNKGNFPGRFSGRQFSNSRSEMNVSTLELGDSALYLCASSLYASGRAADTQYFGPGTRLTVL.

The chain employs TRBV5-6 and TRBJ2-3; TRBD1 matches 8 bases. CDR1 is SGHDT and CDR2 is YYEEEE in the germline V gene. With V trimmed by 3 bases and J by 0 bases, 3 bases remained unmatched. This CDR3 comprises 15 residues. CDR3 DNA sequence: TGTGCCAGCAGCTCGACAGGGGATAGCACAGATACGCAGTATTTT. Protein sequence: CASSSTGDSTDTQYF.

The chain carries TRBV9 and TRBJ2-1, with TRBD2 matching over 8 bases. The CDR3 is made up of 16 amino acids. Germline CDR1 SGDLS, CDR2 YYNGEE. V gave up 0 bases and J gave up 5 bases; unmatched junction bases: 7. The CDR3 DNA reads TGTGCCAGCAGCGTAGGAGGAGGAGCGGGAGACAATGAGCAGTTCTTC. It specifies CASSVGGGAGDNEQFF.

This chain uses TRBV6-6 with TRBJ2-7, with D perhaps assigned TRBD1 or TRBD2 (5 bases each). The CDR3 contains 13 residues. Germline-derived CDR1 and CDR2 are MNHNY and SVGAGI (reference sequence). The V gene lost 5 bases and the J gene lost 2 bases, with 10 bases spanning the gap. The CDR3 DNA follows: TGTGCCAGCAGTACGGGACGAACCTACGAGCAGTACTTC. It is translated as CASSTGRTYEQYF.

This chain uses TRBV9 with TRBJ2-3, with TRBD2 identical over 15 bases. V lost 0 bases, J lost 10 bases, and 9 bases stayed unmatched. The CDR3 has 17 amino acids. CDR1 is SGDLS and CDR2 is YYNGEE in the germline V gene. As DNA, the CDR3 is TGTGCCAGCAGCGTAGACGGGGGACTAGCGGGAGGTAGGGCGCAGTATTTT. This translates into CASSVDGGLAGGRAQYF.

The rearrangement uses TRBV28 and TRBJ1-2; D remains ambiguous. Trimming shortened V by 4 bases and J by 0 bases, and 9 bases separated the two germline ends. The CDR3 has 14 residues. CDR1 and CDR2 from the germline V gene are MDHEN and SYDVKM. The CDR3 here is CASSSGPTNYGYTF. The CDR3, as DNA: TGTGCCAGCAGTTCCGGGCCTACTAACTATGGCTACACCTTC.

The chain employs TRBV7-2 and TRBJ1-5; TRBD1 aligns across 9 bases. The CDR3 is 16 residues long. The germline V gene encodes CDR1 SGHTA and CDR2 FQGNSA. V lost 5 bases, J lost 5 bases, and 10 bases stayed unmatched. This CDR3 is CASSPAAGQGYQPQHF. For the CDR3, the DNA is TGTGCCAGCAGCCCAGCGGCGGGACAGGGCTATCAGCCCCAGCATTTT.

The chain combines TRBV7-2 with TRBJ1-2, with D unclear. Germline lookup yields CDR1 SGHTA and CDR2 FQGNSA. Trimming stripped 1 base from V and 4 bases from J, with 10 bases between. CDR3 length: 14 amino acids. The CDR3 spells CASSLGALPYGYTF. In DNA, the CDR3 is TGTGCCAGCAGCTTAGGTGCGCTCCCCTATGGCTACACCTTC.

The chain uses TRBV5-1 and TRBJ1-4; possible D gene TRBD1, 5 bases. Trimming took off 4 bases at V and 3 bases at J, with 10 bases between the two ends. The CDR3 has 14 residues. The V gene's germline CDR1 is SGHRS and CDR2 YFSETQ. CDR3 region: CASSRDVSNEKLFF. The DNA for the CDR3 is TGCGCCAGCAGCCGGGACGTTTCTAATGAAAAACTGTTTTTT.

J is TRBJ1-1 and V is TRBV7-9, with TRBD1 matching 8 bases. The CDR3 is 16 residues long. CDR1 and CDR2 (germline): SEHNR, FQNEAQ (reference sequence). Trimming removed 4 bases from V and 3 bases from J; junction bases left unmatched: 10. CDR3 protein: CASSSSNSGGDTEAFF. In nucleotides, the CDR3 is TGTGCCAGCAGCTCATCGAATTCAGGGGGCGACACTGAAGCTTTCTTT.

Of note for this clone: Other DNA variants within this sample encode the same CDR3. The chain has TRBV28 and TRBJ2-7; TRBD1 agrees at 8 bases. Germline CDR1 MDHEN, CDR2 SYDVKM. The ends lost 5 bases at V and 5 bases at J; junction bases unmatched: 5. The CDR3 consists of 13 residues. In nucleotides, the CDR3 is TGTGCCAGCAGTCCTGGACAGGGCCACGAGCAGTACTTC. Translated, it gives CASSPGQGHEQYF. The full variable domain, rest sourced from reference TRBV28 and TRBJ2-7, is DVKVTQSSRYLVKRTGEKVFLECVQDMDHENMFWYRQDPGLGLRLIYFSYDVKMKEKGDIPEGYSVSREKKERFSLILESASTNQTSMYLCASSPGQGHEQYFGPGTRLTVT.

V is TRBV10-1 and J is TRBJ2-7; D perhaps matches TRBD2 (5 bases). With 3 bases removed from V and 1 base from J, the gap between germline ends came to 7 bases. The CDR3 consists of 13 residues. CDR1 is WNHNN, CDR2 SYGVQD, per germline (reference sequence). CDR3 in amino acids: CASSDQRSYEQYF. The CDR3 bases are TGCGCCAGCAGTGATCAGCGGTCCTACGAGCAGTACTTC.

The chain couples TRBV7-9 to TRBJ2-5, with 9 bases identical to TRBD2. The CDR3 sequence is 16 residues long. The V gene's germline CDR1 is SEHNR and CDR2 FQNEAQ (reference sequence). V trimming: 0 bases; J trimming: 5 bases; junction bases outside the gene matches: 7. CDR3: CASSLAAREGRETQYF. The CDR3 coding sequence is TGTGCCAGCAGCTTAGCTGCGCGGGAGGGCCGGGAGACCCAGTACTTC.

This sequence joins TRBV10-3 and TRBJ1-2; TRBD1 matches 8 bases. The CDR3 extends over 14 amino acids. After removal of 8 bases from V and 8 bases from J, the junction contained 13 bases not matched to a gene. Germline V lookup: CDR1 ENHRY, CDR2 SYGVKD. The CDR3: CAIHGQGGGTGYTF. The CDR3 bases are TGTGCCATCCATGGACAGGGTGGAGGGACGGGCTACACCTTC.

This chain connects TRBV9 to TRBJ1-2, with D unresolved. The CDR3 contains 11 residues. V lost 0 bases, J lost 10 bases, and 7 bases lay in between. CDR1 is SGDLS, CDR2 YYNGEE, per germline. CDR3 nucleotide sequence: TGTGCCAGCAGCGTAGGAGCCCTCTACACCTTC. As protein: CASSVGALYTF. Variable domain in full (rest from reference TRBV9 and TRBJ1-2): DSGVTQTPKHLITATGQRVTLRCSPRSGDLSVYWYQQSLDQGLQFLIQYYNGEERAKGNILERFSAQQFPDLHSELNLSSLELGDSALYFCASSVGALYTFGSGTRLTVV.

CDR3 bases: TGTGCCAGCAGCCCCGGGACTAGCGGGAGGGGAACCGGGGAGCTGTTTTTT. It specifies CASSPGTSGRGTGELFF. J is TRBJ2-2 and V is TRBV5-4; 16 bases align to TRBD2. The CDR3 is made up of 17 amino acids. The germline V gene has CDR1 SGHNT and CDR2 YYREEE (reference sequence). Trimming removed 4 bases from V and 5 bases from J; junction bases left unmatched: 5. The full variable domain, its missing parts supplied by reference TRBV5-4 and TRBJ2-2, is ETGVTQSPTHLIKTRGQQVTLRCSSQSGHNTVSWYQQALGQGPQFIFQYYREEENGRGNFPPRFSGLQFPNYSSELNVNALELDDSALYLCASSPGTSGRGTGELFFGEGSRLTVL.

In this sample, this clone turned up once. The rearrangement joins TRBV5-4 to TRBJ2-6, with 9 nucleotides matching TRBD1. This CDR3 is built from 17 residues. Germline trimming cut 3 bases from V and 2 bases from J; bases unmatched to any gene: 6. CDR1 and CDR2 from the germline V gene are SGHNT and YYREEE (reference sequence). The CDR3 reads CASSSGQGHTGANVLTF. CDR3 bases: TGTGCCAGCAGCTCGGGACAGGGTCATACTGGGGCCAACGTCCTGACTTTC.

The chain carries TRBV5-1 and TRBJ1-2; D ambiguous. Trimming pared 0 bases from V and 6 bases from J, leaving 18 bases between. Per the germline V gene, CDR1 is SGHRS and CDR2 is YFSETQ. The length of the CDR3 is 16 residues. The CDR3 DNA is TGCGCCAGCAGCTTGGAAACGGCTGGACCGGGAGATGGCTACACCTTC. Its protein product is CASSLETAGPGDGYTF.

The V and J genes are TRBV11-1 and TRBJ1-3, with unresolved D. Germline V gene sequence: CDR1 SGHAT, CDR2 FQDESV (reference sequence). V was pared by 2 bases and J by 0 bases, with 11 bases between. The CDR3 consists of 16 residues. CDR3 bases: TGTGCCAGCAGCTTATTTGTCTCGGCCTCTGGAAACACCATATATTTT. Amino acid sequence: CASSLFVSASGNTIYF.

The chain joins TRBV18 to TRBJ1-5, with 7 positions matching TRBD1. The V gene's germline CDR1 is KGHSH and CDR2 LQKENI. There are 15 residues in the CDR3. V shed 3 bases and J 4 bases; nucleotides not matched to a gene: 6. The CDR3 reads CASSPTPDRNQPQHF. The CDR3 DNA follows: TGTGCCAGCTCACCCACCCCGGACAGGAATCAGCCCCAGCATTTT.

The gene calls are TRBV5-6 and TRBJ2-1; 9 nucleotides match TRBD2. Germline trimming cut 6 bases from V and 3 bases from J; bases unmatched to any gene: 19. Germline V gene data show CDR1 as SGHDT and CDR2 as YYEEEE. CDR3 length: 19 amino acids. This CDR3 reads CASKPFYLGTSISYNEQFF. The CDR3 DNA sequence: TGTGCCAGCAAACCTTTTTACTTAGGGACTAGCATTAGCTACAATGAGCAGTTCTTC.